The rows below give T cell receptor beta chains drawn from one sample of a study of early T cells in non-severe SARS-CoV-2 infection. MiXCR, applied by TCRdb to the 5' RACE reads, yields one record per CDR3 protein. The data contain about 59,000 distinct CDR3 sequences, less than 15% of them singletons. The sequencing here drew on whole blood, taken at baseline. The receptors stem from an adult who was a healthcare worker with PCR-confirmed SARS-CoV-2 infection or an uninfected control (not recorded which). The CDR3 runs from the conserved cysteine through the conserved F or W. A D gene is named only where the DNA matches it firmly. Size is stated for part of the rows, as once, few or many counts, or as a class when the clone is expanded.

>few|TRBV11-2|TRBD1|TRBJ2-7|14
CASSPGGGTYEQYF
TGTGCCAGCAGCCCAGGGGGCGGCACCTACGAGCAGTACTTC
>few|TRBV11-1|-|TRBJ2-5|14
CASSLGTRRETQYF
TGTGCCAGCAGCTTAGGGACCAGGAGGGAGACCCAGTACTTC
>-|TRBV5-6|TRBD1|TRBJ2-7|14
CASSGGQGTHEQYF
TGTGCCAGCAGCGGGGGACAGGGGACCCACGAGCAGTACTTC
>-|TRBV20-1|-|TRBJ2-7|14
CSARGSRFPYEQYF
TGCAGTGCTAGGGGTTCTAGATTCCCCTACGAGCAGTACTTC
>-|TRBV9|-|TRBJ2-4|13
CASSRLEGGIQYF
TGTGCCAGCAGCAGACTAGAAGGGGGCATTCAGTACTTC
>-|TRBV7-6|-|TRBJ2-7|13
CASSSPGHYEQYF
TGTGCCAGCAGCTCCCCGGGACACTACGAGCAGTACTTC
>many|TRBV4-1|-|TRBJ2-5|13
CASSQVGQETQYF
TGCGCCAGCAGCCAAGTAGGACAAGAGACCCAGTACTTC
>-|TRBV28|TRBD2|TRBJ2-3|16
CASSGGLAGVQDTQYF
TGTGCCAGCAGTGGGGGACTAGCGGGAGTTCAAGATACGCAGTATTTT
>many|TRBV14|-|TRBJ1-1|13
CASSQGIVTEAFF
TGTGCCAGCAGCCAGGGAATCGTTACTGAAGCTTTCTTT
>few|TRBV20-1|-|TRBJ1-3|13
CSARGNSGNTIYF
TGCAGTGCTAGAGGCAACTCTGGAAACACCATATATTTT
>-|TRBV27|-|TRBJ2-3|14
CASSPPGRTDTQYF
TGTGCCAGCAGTCCGCCGGGACGCACAGATACGCAGTATTTT
>many|TRBV7-2|TRBD1|TRBJ1-1|14
CASSLGQGNTEAFF
TGTGCCAGCAGCTTAGGACAGGGGAACACTGAAGCTTTCTTT
>few|TRBV18|-|TRBJ1-6|14
CASSPSSYNSPLHF
TGTGCCAGCTCACCAAGCTCCTATAATTCACCCCTCCACTTT
>-|TRBV9|TRBD2|TRBJ2-1|21
CASSVVERGLAGPPGNNEQFF
TGTGCCAGCAGCGTAGTTGAGCGGGGACTAGCGGGACCCCCGGGCAACAATGAGCAGTTCTTC
>-|TRBV4-1|-|TRBJ2-5|15
CASSQGIRNQETQYF
TGCGCCAGCAGCCAAGGAATTAGAAACCAAGAGACCCAGTACTTC